This TCR beta chain was captured by sequencing in a study of a mutant IDH1 vaccine in newly diagnosed glioma. Study information: Onset of vaccination occurred 4-6 weeks following radiotherapy alone, or with temozolomide cycles. Treated individuals were approximately 62% male and about 38% female, averaging roughly 43 years of age.

Indicated time point: week 5, during vaccination. Each dose delivered 300 ug of mutant IDH1 20-mer peptide subcutaneously with imiquimod. The CDR3 extends over 13 amino acids. V lost 6 bases to trimming and J lost 8 bases; unmatched junction nucleotides: 5. CDR1 is MNHNS and CDR2 is SASEGT in the germline V gene. TCRdb keeps only in-frame clones here, not all; method: immunoSEQ multiplex PCR. The sample has more than 25,000 clones, 80% to 90% seen once. Note on this clone: The antigen is not known.

The sample in question was PBMCs, obtained from a glioma patient whose treatment included an IDH1 peptide vaccine. This sequence was found in a man younger than 35 with glioma. The V gene is TRBV6-1, the J gene TRBJ2-2; TRBD1 matches at 8 bases. The CDR3 DNA sequence: TGTGCCAGCAGCTGGACAGGGCGAGGGGAGCTGTTTTTT. Amino acid sequence: CASSWTGRGELFF.